This TCR beta chain is from a study of regulatory T cells in long-lasting Graves disease. Overall study results and limits: Clonotypes that were public and shared totalled about 2,500 in persistent patients versus over 800 in new patients.

Time point given: newly diagnosed GD, antithyroid drugs for less than 3 months. There was RNA extracted from PBMCs, and the TCR library was made from it. CDR3 length equals 16 residues. Germline CDR1 and CDR2: SGDLS and YYNGEE. Points on this clonotype: Its antigen is currently unknown. The junction and the germline gene differ at one end; a read error may be behind it.

Building the TCR beta libraries relied on iRepertoire HTBI primers, and CDR3 regions underwent Arm-PCR. TCRdb itself ran the multiplex PCR reads through MiXCR, one entry per CDR3 protein. The table has roughly 510,000 distinct CDR3 sequences, roughly a sixth seen once. These data also formed part of another study, on T cells in Graves' hyperthyroidism and ophthalmopathy. From that report: First-round RT-PCR of the TCR CDR3 relied on the HTBI primer set.

This chain links TRBV9 with TRBJ2-2; 9 bases map to TRBD2. The TCR sequence derives from a man between 18 and 35 years old with Graves disease. Sequences were derived from peripheral blood mononuclear cells (PBMCs), sampled at new diagnosis, from a patient treated with antithyroid drugs. CDR3 nucleotides: TGTGCCAGCAGCGTGGTGCGGGAGGGGTACACTGGGGAGCTGTTTTTT. Protein: CASSVVREGYTGELFF.